This is a list of T cell receptor beta chains from one sample in a study of siplizumab effects on memory and regulatory T cells. Some clones are missing from TCRdb's copy, which holds only in-frame ones; the method was immunoSEQ multiplex PCR. This repertoire shows approximately 46,000 clones, about 93% found once; its top ten account for 15% to 20%. The source material was CD8+ T cells sorted from blood. The receptors come from a human donor in good health. CDR3s include the opening cysteine and the closing phenylalanine or tryptophan. The D gene is left open where the match is weak. Expanded clones get a size class; other rows say once, few or many, or leave the size out.

J: TRBJ2-1; length: 16; D: TRBD2; V: TRBV6-5; size: -; CDR3: CASSYEGLGSYNEQFF; DNA: TGTGCCAGCAGTTACGAGGGACTAGGGTCGTACAATGAGCAGTTCTTC
J: TRBJ2-1; length: 12; D: -; V: TRBV30; size: once; CDR3: CAWDTSVNEQFF; DNA: TGTGCCTGGGACACCTCGGTCAATGAGCAGTTCTTC
J: TRBJ2-7; length: 19; D: TRBD2; V: TRBV19; size: -; CDR3: CASSTNGLAGEPTPYEQYF; DNA: TGTGCCAGTAGTACTAACGGACTAGCGGGAGAACCGACACCCTACGAGCAGTACTTC
J: TRBJ2-7; length: 15; D: -; V: TRBV7-9; size: -; CDR3: CASSSAGPRLREQYF; DNA: TGTGCCAGCAGCTCCGCGGGTCCCCGGTTGCGAGAGCAGTACTTC
J: TRBJ2-5; length: 12; D: -; V: TRBV7-8; size: -; CDR3: CASSLLGETQYF; DNA: TGTGCCAGCAGCTTACTTGGGGAGACCCAGTACTTC
J: TRBJ2-3; length: 17; D: -; V: TRBV9; size: few; CDR3: CASSVTDSSILADTQYF; DNA: TGTGCCAGTTCAGTTACCGACTCATCCATCTTAGCAGATACGCAGTATTTT
J: TRBJ1-2; length: 14; D: TRBD1; V: TRBV7-8; size: few; CDR3: CASSLETGGHGYTF; DNA: TGTGCCAGCAGCTTGGAGACAGGGGGCCATGGCTACACCTTC
J: TRBJ1-4; length: 16; D: -; V: TRBV5-1; size: -; CDR3: CASSSDGFATNEKLFF; DNA: TGCGCCAGCAGCTCGGACGGGTTTGCAACTAATGAAAAACTGTTTTTT
J: TRBJ2-1; length: 14; D: -; V: TRBV27; size: -; CDR3: CASSLSGPHNEQFF; DNA: TGTGCCAGCAGTTTATCGGGACCCCACAATGAGCAGTTCTTC
J: TRBJ1-5; length: 15; D: -; V: TRBV28; size: -; CDR3: CASSLGQGFRQPQHF; DNA: TGTGCCAGCAGTTTAGGTCAGGGATTTCGGCAGCCCCAGCATTTT
J: TRBJ2-3; length: 16; D: TRBD2; V: TRBV5-4; size: -; CDR3: CASSLAASGNTDTQYF; DNA: TGTGCCAGCAGCTTGGCAGCTAGCGGGAACACAGATACGCAGTATTTT
J: TRBJ2-3; length: 16; D: -; V: TRBV7-8; size: -; CDR3: CASSHPRETSTDTQYF; DNA: TGTGCCAGCAGCCACCCCCGGGAGACTAGCACAGATACGCAGTATTTT